Described below is a single T cell receptor beta chain sequence and its context. What it recognizes is unknown. The data derive from a study of cytomegalovirus exposure and HLA in healthy donors. Regarding the study as a whole: A reported reduction in N-insertions relative to the roughly 710-donor mean was seen in an Asian-associated ancestry cluster in a later analysis. Likely technical artifact: a cluster of highly shared sequence variants. It was in a later analysis that TCR association rates were seen to vary by HLA locus, highest for DRB1 and lowest for HLA-C.

CDR1 and CDR2 (germline): SGHTA, FQGTGA. Trimming cost V 5 bases and J 4 bases, with 11 bases left between them. The CDR3 extends over 13 amino acids. The study ran its PCR with 60 Vbeta and 13 Jbeta primers. The protocol was immunoSEQ multiplex PCR, while the TCRdb copy is restricted to in-frame clones and leaves out a portion. In the table there are tens of thousands of clones, 79% of which are singletons. What was sequenced was PBMCs. The source is a woman between 40 and 50 years old in good health and CMV-seropositive. This sequence joins TRBV7-3 and TRBJ1-1; D remains ambiguous. The CDR3 here is CASSPRGSTEAFF. Written as DNA, the CDR3 is TGTGCCAGCAGCCCCCGCGGGAGCACTGAAGCTTTCTTT.